These 12 T cell receptor beta chains share one sample of origin, sequenced in a study of monozygotic twins with inflammatory bowel disease. No DNA is given; TCRdb re-called the 5' RACE reads and lists each CDR3 protein once. The sample's table shows approximately 200,000 distinct CDR3 sequences. The source material was blood. All receptors derive from a human donor with ulcerative colitis or Crohn's disease, or a healthy co-twin of an affected twin (not recorded which).

The chain recombines TRBV27 with TRBJ1-2; the TRBD1 assignment by TCRdb is unverifiable without DNA. This CDR3 is 13 amino acids long. CDR1 and CDR2 (germline): MNHEY, SMNVEV (reference sequence). The CDR3 sequence: CASSQRQGLGYTF.

V usage is TRBV2 and J usage is TRBJ1-5; TCRdb designates TRBD1, a call that cannot be tested without DNA. The CDR3 sequence is 13 residues long. Germline CDR1 is SNHLY and CDR2 is FYNNEI. CDR3 amino acids: CASSGQGYQPQHF.

The rearrangement uses TRBV10-3 and TRBJ1-6. The CDR3 consists of 11 residues. CDR1 is ENHRY, CDR2 SYGVKD, per germline. This CDR3 reads CAIGSDSPLHF.

The chain uses TRBV18 and TRBJ1-1. The CDR3 spans 17 residues. The V gene's germline CDR1 is KGHSH and CDR2 LQKENI. CDR3 region: CASSPPSGTVFKPEAFF. The whole variable domain, filled in from reference TRBV18 and TRBJ1-1, reads NAGVMQNPRHLVRRRGQEARLRCSPMKGHSHVYWYRQLPEEGLKFMVYLQKENIIDESGMPKERFSAEFPKEGPSILRIQQVVRGDSAAYFCASSPPSGTVFKPEAFFGQGTRLTVV.

CDR3 sequence reads: CAIGNPDTQYF. The J gene is TRBJ2-3, the V gene TRBV10-3. This CDR3 contains 11 residues. CDR1 is ENHRY, CDR2 SYGVKD, per germline.

The chain uses TRBV6-5 and TRBJ2-5. The germline V gene has CDR1 MNHEY and CDR2 SVGAGI. The CDR3 covers 12 residues. This CDR3 is CASSRWGETQYF.

This chain connects TRBV5-5 to TRBJ2-3; TCRdb names TRBD1, which stays unverified in the absence of DNA. The CDR3 has 13 residues. Germline V gene sequence: CDR1 SGHKS, CDR2 YYEKEE (reference sequence). CDR3 region: CASYRGATDTQYF.

The chain is built from TRBV7-7 and TRBJ1-5; the TCRdb D gene call, TRBD1, has no DNA to confirm it. The CDR3 covers 15 residues. Germline-derived CDR1 and CDR2 are SSHAT and FNYEAQ (reference sequence). Here the CDR3 reads CASSFQGQGSQPQHF.

J is TRBJ2-2 and V is TRBV10-3; the TRBD1 assignment by TCRdb is unverifiable without DNA. The germline gives CDR1 ENHRY, CDR2 SYGVKD. The CDR3 length is 12 residues. The CDR3 protein is CAIGGFTGELFF.

This chain joins TRBV7-6 and TRBJ1-1; the TRBD1 assignment by TCRdb is unverifiable without DNA. From germline, CDR1 is SGHVS and CDR2 FNYEAQ. The CDR3 consists of 11 residues. CDR3 sequence reads: CASRHRGEAFF.

This chain joins TRBV7-9 and TRBJ1-5. Germline assignment: CDR1 SEHNR and CDR2 FQNEAQ (reference sequence). This CDR3 has 13 residues. CDR3 sequence reads: CASSLGIEQPQHF.

The chain carries TRBV5-4 and TRBJ1-2; TCRdb gives TRBD1 as the D gene, but with no DNA this cannot be confirmed. The germline CDR1 and CDR2 sequences are SGHNT and YYREEE (reference sequence). The CDR3 is 15 residues long. CDR3 protein: CASSLGVTDLYGYTF.